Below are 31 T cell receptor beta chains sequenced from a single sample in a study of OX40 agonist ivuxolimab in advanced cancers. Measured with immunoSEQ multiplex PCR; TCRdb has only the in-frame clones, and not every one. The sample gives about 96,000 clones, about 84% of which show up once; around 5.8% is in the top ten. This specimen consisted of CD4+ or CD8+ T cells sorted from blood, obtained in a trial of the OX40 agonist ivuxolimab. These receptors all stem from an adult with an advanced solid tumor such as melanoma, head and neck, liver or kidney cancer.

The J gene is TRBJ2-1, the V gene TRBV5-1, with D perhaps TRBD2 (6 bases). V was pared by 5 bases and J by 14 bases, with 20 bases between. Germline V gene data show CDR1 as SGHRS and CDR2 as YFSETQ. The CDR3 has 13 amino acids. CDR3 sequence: CASSFGTPRREFF. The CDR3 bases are TGCGCCAGCAGTTTTGGGACCCCCAGGAGGGAGTTCTTC.

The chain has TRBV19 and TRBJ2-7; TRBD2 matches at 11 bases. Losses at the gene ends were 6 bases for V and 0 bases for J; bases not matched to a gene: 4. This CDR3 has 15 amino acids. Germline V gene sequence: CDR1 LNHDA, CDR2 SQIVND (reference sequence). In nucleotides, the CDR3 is TGTGCCAGTAGCCCGACTAGCGGGGACTCCTACGAGCAGTACTTC. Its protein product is CASSPTSGDSYEQYF.

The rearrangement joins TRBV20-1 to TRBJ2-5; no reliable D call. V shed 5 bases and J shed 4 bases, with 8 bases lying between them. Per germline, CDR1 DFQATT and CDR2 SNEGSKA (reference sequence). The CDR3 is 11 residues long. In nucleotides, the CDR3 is TGCAGTGCTGGGGTAGGAGAGACCCAGTACTTC. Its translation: CSAGVGETQYF.

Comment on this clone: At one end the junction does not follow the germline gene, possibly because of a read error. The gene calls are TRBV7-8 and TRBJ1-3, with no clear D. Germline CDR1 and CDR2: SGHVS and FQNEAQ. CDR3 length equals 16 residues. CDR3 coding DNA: TGTGCCAGCAGCTTAACAGCGTTGGGGTCTGGCAACACCATATATTTT. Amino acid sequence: CASSLTALGSGNTIYF.

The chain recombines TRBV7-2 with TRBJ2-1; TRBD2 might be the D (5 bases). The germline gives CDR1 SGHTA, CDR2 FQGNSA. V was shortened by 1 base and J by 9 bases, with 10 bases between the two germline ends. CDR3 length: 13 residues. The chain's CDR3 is CASSLERSGEQFF. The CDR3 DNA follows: TGTGCCAGCAGCTTAGAGCGGAGCGGTGAGCAGTTCTTC. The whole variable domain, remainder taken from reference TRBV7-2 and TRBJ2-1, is GAGVSQSPSNKVTEKGKDVELRCDPISGHTALYWYRQSLGQGLEFLIYFQGNSAPDKSGLPSDRFSAERTGGSVSTLTIQRTQQEDSAVYLCASSLERSGEQFFGPGTRLTVL.

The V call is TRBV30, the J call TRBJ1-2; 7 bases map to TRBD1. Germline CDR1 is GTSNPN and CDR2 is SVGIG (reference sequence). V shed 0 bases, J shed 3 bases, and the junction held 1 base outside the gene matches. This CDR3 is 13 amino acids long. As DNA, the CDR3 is TGTGCCTGGAGTGTAGGGACAGACTATGGCTACACCTTC. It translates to CAWSVGTDYGYTF.

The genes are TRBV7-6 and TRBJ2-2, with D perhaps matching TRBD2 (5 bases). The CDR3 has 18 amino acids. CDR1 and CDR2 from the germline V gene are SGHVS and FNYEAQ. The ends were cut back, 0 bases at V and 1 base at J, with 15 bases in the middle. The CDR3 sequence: CASSLAISRTENTGELFF. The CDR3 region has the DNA TGTGCCAGCAGCTTAGCCATTTCTCGGACTGAGAACACCGGGGAGCTGTTTTTT.

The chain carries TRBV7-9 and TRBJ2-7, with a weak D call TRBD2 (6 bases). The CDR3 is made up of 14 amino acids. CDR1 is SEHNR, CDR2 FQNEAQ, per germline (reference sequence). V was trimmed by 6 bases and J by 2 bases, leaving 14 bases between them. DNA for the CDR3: TGTGCCAGCAGTTGGGACTTCTTCCCCTACGAGCAGTACTTC. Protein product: CASSWDFFPYEQYF.

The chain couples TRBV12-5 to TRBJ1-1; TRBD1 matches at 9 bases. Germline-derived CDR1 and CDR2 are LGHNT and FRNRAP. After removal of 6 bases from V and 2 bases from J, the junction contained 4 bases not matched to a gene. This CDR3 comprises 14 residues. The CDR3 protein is CASGEQGANTEAFF. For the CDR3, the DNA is TGTGCTAGTGGCGAACAGGGGGCCAACACTGAAGCTTTCTTT. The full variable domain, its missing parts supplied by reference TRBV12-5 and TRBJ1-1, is DARVTQTPRHKVTEMGQEVTMRCQPILGHNTVFWYRQTMMQGLELLAYFRNRAPLDDSGMPKDRFSAEMPDATLATLKIQPSEPRDSAVYFCASGEQGANTEAFFGQGTRLTVV.

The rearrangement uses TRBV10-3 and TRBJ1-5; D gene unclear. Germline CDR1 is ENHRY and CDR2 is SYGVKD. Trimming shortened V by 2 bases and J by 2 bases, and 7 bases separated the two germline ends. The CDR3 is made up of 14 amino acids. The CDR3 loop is CAISEIGGNQPQHF. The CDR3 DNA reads TGTGCCATCAGTGAGATCGGGGGCAATCAGCCCCAGCATTTT.

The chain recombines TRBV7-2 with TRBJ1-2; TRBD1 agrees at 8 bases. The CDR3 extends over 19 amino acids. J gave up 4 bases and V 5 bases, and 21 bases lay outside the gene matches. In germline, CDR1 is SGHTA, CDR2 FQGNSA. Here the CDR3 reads CASSRMGQGAPPWGYGYTF. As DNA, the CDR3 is TGTGCCAGCAGCCGTATGGGGCAGGGGGCTCCGCCGTGGGGCTATGGCTACACCTTC.

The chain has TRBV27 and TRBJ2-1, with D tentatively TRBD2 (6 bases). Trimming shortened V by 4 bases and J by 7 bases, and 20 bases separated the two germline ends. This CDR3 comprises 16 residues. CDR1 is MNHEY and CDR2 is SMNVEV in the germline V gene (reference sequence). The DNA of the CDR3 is TGTGCCAGCAGTTCACTAGCAATTCCCGACCCAAATGAGCAGTTCTTC. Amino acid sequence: CASSSLAIPDPNEQFF.

Here the CDR3 reads CASSKGRLIYEQYF. DNA of the CDR3: TGTGCCAGTAGTAAGGGACGTCTGATCTACGAGCAGTACTTC. The rearrangement links TRBV19 to TRBJ2-7, with D possibly called TRBD1 or TRBD2 (5 bases each). CDR1 LNHDA and CDR2 SQIVND come from the germline V gene (reference sequence). This CDR3 has 14 amino acids. Trimming took 4 bases from V and 3 from J, leaving 13 bases between them.

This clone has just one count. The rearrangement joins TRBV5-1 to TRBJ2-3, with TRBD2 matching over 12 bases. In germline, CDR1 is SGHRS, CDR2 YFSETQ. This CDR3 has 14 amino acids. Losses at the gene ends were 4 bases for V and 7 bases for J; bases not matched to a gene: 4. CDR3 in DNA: TGCGCCAGCAGCCCTAGCGGGGGGGAGTATACGCAGTATTTT. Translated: CASSPSGGEYTQYF.

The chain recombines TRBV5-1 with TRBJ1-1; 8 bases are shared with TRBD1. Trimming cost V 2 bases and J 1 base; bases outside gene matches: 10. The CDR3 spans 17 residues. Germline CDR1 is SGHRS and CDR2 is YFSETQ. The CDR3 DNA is TGCGCCAGCAGCTTACTAACCGGGACAGGAACGAACACTGAAGCTTTCTTT. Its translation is CASSLLTGTGTNTEAFF.

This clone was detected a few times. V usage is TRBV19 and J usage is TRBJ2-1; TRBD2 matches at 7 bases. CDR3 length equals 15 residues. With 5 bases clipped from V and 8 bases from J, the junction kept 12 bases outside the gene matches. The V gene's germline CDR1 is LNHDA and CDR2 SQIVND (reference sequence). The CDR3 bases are TGTGCCAGTAGTTCCTCACACCTCGGGAGGCATGAGCAGTTCTTC. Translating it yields CASSSSHLGRHEQFF.

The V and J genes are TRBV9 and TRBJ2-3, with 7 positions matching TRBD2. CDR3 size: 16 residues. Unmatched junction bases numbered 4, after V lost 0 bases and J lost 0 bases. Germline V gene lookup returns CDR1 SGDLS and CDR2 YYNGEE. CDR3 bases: TGTGCCAGCAGCGTAGGGGCGGGAGAGAGCACAGATACGCAGTATTTT. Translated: CASSVGAGESTDTQYF.

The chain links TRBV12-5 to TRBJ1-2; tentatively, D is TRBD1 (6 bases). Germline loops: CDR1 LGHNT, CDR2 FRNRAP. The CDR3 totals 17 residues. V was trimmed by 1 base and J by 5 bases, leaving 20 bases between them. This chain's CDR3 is CASGLAQIGGGSYGYTF. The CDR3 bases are TGTGCTAGTGGTTTGGCCCAGATCGGTGGGGGCAGTTATGGCTACACCTTC.

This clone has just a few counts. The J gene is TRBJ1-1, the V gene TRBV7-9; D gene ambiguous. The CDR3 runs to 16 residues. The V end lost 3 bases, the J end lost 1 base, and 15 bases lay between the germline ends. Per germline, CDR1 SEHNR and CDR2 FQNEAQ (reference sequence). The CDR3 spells CASSFIPLQKNTEAFF. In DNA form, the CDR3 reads TGTGCCAGCAGCTTCATTCCGTTACAGAAGAACACTGAAGCTTTCTTT.

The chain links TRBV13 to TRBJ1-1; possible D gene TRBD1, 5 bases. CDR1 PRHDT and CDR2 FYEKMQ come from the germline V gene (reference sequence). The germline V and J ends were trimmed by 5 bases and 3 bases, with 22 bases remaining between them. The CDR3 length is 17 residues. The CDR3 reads CASSPPEGAVVDTEAFF. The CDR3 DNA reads TGTGCCAGCAGCCCCCCAGAAGGGGCTGTGGTCGACACTGAAGCTTTCTTT. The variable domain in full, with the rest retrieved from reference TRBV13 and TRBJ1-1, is AAGVIQSPRHLIKEKRETATLKCYPIPRHDTVYWYQQGPGQDPQFLISFYEKMQSDKGSIPDRFSAQQFSDYHSELNMSSLELGDSALYFCASSPPEGAVVDTEAFFGQGTRLTVV.

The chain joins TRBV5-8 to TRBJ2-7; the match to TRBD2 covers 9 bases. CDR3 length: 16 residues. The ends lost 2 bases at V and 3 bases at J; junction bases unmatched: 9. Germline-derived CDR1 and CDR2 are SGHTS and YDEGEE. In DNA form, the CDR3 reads TGTGCCAGCAGCTTCGGTAGCGGGGGCCCCTTCTACGAGCAGTACTTC. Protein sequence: CASSFGSGGPFYEQYF.

Here the CDR3 DNA reads TGTGCCTGGAGGGGACAGGGTCTTGAAGCTTTCTTT. Translated, it gives CAWRGQGLEAFF. The chain joins TRBV30 to TRBJ1-1; TRBD1 agrees at 9 bases. The junction had 3 bases not matched to a gene; V was cut back by 3 bases and J by 7 bases. The CDR3 runs to 12 residues. The germline V gene encodes CDR1 GTSNPN and CDR2 SVGIG (reference sequence).

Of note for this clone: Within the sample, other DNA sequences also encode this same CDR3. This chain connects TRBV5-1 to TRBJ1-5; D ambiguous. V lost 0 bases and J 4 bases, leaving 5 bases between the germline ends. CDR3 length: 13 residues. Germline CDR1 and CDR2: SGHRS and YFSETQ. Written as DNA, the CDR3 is TGCGCCAGCAGCTTGGGACCGAATCAGCCCCAGCATTTT. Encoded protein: CASSLGPNQPQHF.

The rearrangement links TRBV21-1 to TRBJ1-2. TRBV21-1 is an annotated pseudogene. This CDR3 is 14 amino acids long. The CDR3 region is CASSLDPRFYGYTF. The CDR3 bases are TGTGCCAGCAGTCTAGATCCCCGATTCTATGGCTACACCTTC.

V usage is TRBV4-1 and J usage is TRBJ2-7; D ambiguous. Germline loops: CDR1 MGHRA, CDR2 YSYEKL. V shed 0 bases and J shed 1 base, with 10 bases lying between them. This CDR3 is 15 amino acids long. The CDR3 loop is CASSQETHHSYEQYF. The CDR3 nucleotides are TGCGCCAGCAGCCAAGAGACACACCATTCCTACGAGCAGTACTTC.

Here the CDR3 DNA reads TGTGCCAGTAGTATTGGCTCCATCTACAATGAGCAGTTCTTC. It is translated as CASSIGSIYNEQFF. The chain combines TRBV19 with TRBJ2-1; D is unresolved. The germline V gene encodes CDR1 LNHDA and CDR2 SQIVND (reference sequence). There are 14 residues in the CDR3. The V end lost 3 bases, the J end lost 3 bases, and 9 bases lay between the germline ends.

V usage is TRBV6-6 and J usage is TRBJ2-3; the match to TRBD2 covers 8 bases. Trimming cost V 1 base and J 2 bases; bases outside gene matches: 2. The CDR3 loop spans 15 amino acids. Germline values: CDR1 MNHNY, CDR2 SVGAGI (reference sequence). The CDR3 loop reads CASSYLLAATDTQYF. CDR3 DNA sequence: TGTGCCAGCAGTTACTTACTAGCGGCCACAGATACGCAGTATTTT.

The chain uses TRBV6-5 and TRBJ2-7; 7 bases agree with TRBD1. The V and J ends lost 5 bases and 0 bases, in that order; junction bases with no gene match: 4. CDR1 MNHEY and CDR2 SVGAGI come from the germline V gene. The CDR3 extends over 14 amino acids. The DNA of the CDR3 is TGTGCCAGCAGTCGGGACAGCCTCTCCTACGAGCAGTACTTC. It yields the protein CASSRDSLSYEQYF.

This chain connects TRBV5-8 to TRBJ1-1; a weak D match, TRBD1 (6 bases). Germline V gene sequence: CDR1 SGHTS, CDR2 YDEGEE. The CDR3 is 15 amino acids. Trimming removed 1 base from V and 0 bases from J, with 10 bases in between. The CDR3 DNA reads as TGTGCCAGCAGCTTGACAGGGAGATTGAACACTGAAGCTTTCTTT. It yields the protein CASSLTGRLNTEAFF.

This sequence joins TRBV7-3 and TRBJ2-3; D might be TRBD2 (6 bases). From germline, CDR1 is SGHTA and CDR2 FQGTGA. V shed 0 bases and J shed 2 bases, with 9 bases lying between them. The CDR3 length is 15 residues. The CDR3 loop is CASSLTGTPTDTQYF. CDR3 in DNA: TGTGCCAGCAGCTTAACAGGGACTCCCACAGATACGCAGTATTTT.

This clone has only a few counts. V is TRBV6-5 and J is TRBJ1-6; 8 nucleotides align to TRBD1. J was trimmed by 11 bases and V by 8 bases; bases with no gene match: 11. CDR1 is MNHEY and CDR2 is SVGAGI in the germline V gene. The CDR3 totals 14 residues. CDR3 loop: CASSNGQGRAPLHF. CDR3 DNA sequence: TGTGCCAGCTCAAACGGACAGGGTCGGGCACCCCTCCACTTT.